This record covers a single T cell receptor beta chain. The data are from a study of blood T cell repertoires in COVID-19. TCRdb keeps only in-frame clones here, not all; method: immunoSEQ multiplex PCR. Of roughly 76,000 clones in the sample, approximately 80% were seen once. The CDR3 has 18 amino acids. The ends lost 2 bases at V and 1 base at J; junction bases unmatched: 14. Per the germline V gene, CDR1 is MNHNS and CDR2 is SASEGT. The V call is TRBV6-1, the J call TRBJ2-7; TRBD1 aligns across 7 bases. Sequenced: peripheral blood. This clonotype was sampled from a woman in her 70s with acute or convalescent COVID-19. The CDR3 DNA is TGTGCCAGCAGTGAATACGGAAACAGGGGCCTAAGATCCTACGAGCAGTACTTC. It codes for CASSEYGNRGLRSYEQYF.